This T cell receptor (beta chain) was sequenced for a study of blood T cell repertoires in COVID-19. Study-wide background: Collection of acute and convalescent COVID-19 samples took place in the United States, Italy and Spain.

Enrollment of patients from Seattle took place during active infection, with longitudinal follow-up. The CDR3 is made up of 15 amino acids. With 1 base clipped from V and 1 base from J, the junction kept 1 base outside the gene matches. Germline V gene sequence: CDR1 SGHRS, CDR2 YFSETQ. Method: immunoSEQ multiplex PCR; TCRdb's copy keeps in-frame clones and lacks some. The repertoire holds just over 350,000 clones, approximately 86% seen once, with about 7% in the top ten. This TCR was recovered from a woman aged 55-70 years with COVID-19, enrolled during active disease. This chain uses TRBV5-1 with TRBJ2-2, with TRBD1 matching 7 bases. Sequencing was carried out using peripheral blood. Here the CDR3 reads CASSLPGGNTGELFF. The CDR3 DNA sequence: TGCGCCAGCAGCTTGCCAGGGGGGAACACCGGGGAGCTGTTTTTT.